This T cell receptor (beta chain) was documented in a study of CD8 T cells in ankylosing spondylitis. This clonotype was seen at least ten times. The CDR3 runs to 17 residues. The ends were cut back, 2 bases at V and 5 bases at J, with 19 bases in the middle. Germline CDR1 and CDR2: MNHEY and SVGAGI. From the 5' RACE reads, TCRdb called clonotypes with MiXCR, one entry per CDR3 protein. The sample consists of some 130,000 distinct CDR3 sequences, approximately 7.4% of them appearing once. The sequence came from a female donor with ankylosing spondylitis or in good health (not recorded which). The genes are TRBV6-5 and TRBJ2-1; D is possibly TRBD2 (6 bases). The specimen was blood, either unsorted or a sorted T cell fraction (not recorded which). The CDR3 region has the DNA TGTGCCAGCAGTTACAACCTGGGGCCGGGCGGGAACAATGAGCAGTTCTTC. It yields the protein CASSYNLGPGGNNEQFF.